Below, one T cell receptor beta chain is given with its context. This sample is drawn from a study of cytomegalovirus exposure and HLA in healthy donors. Germline V gene lookup returns CDR1 MNHEY and CDR2 SVGAGI. The CDR3 is 15 residues long. J lost 2 bases, V lost 3 bases, and 4 bases had no gene match. Profiling relied on immunoSEQ multiplex PCR, and the TCRdb table lists in-frame clones only, not all of them. In the table there are over 200,000 clones, nearly 90% of which are singletons. Sequencing used PBMCs. This rearrangement joins TRBV6-5 to TRBJ1-3, with 7 bases lining up with TRBD1. This receptor was obtained from a young woman in good health and CMV-seronegative. CDR3 sequence reads: CASSYRGTAGNTIYF. The CDR3 DNA reads TGTGCCAGCAGTTATAGAGGGACAGCTGGAAACACCATATATTTT.